This T cell receptor (beta chain) derives from a study of T cells after yellow fever vaccination (dated by TCRdb to the late 2010s). About the full investigation: Staining for CD3, CD45RA, CCR7 and CD95 was used to sort memory subsets (EM, EMRA, CM and Tscm) on a BD FACS Aria III. Memory subsets were sorted on days 0, 15 and 45 and at 18 months following primary vaccination, and on days 0, 15 and 45 following the 30-year booster. Bulk PBMC replicates and cell subsets were isolated from blood drawn at multiple timepoints before and after both primary and secondary immunization. Two healthy male donors, one aged 18 to 29 and one aged 30 to 40 years, made up the cohort. Libraries from fractions with low cell numbers were prepared with the SMART-Seq v4 Ultra Low Input RNA kit. To follow T-cell clones before and after primary and booster YFV17D yellow fever vaccination, bulk TCR alpha and beta repertoires were sequenced over time. What the research found in general, with its limitations: A small share of clonotypes occurred in both CD4 and CD8 compartments, likely arising from convergent recombination. After the booster, most of the clones that had expanded following primary vaccination were detected again (almost 98% of CD4 and 88% of CD8), which suggests that memory was broadly maintained. In the sorted memory subsets on day 0, nearly all of the vaccine-responding clonotypes fell below detection. Compared with the primary T-cell response, the secondary T-cell response was weaker but faster, peaking on day 5 rather than day 15. Because only a couple of donors were included in the study, the extent to which the findings can be generalized is limited. Computational filtering was required because FACS-sorted repertoires could contain abundant contaminating clonotypes from the bulk population.

In the case of this clonotype: Qualities for individual bases were not recorded, and no much larger clone is one base off.

TCR cDNA was made using 5'RACE template switching, a step that added a universal primer site and unique molecular identifiers. Priming of cDNA synthesis was performed from both the TCR alpha and TCR beta constant segments. Libraries were amplified in two PCR steps, with sample barcodes and sequencing adapters added in the second step. Sequencing of libraries was performed on Illumina HiSeq 2500 (2x100 bp) or NovaSeq (2x150 bp). Under the source paper's analysis protocol: Reads were demultiplexed and collapsed into UMI consensus sequences with MIGEC, and V(D)J alignment was performed with MiXCR. Vaccine-responding clonotypes were identified with edgeR using replicate PBMC samples, with FDR below 0.01 and a log2 fold change above 5 up to day 15 being required. Bulk clonotypes were assigned CD4 or CD8 identity according to which sequenced CD4 or CD8 repertoire held them at higher abundance. Clonotype frequencies in memory subsets were weighted by FACS-sorted cell numbers to estimate each clone's distribution across memory phenotypes. The public reads were reanalyzed by TCRdb: fastp trimming at Q25, MiXCR alignment, in-frame beta chains only. Each record represents a unique CDR3 protein, reported with the most common genes and DNA among its rows. These V and J calls are TCRdb output, not the study's own analysis. The sample table shows around 15,000 distinct CDR3 sequences, and approximately 4% are seen once. The leading ten clones occupy 0.4% to 0.45% of the sample.

Reading from cysteine to phenylalanine, the CDR3 counts 16 amino acids. Left in the record is the CDR3 DNA by itself, 48 bases read in frame from the first base. CDR1 and CDR2 (MDHEN, SYDVKM) derive from the germline V gene. From V the trimming removes 6 bases and from J it removes 0 bases, while the gene matches leave 6 bases of the junction unaccounted for. What this sample's treatment or condition label stands for: live attenuated yellow fever vaccine strain. PBMCs were isolated from peripheral blood using a standard Ficoll-Paque protocol. RNA from sorted memory subsets was extracted with the RNeasy Micro Kit.

The rearrangement combines TRBV28 with TRBJ2-7, with 12 middle bases fitting TRBD2. This TCR derives from a young man who received the YFV17D yellow fever vaccine. Sequenced material: PBMCs, either bulk or a sorted T-cell subset (CD4+, CD8+, memory, or dextramer-sorted; not recorded which), taken 15 days after the yellow fever booster vaccination. The CDR3 has the sequence CASSGTSGSPSYEQYF. The DNA sequence is as follows: TGTGCCAGCAGCGGGACTAGCGGGTCGCCCTCCTACGAGCAGTACTTC.